Presented here are 7 T cell receptor beta chains from one specimen sequenced in a study of T cells in Graves' hyperthyroidism and ophthalmopathy. TCR beta CDR3 sequences were amplified from RNA transcripts. The study used the HTBI primer set for a first-round RT-PCR of the TCR CDR3. TCRdb re-derived calls from the multiplex PCR reads in MiXCR, one entry per CDR3 protein. The sample yields hundreds of thousands of distinct CDR3 sequences, around 39% seen once. Sequenced material: blood. The receptors originated from a man between 18 and 29 years old with Graves' hyperthyroidism.

This sequence joins TRBV7-2 and TRBJ2-5, with no clear D. The ends were cut back, 7 bases at V and 3 bases at J, with 12 bases in the middle. CDR1 SGHTA and CDR2 FQGNSA come from the germline V gene. The CDR3 length is 13 residues. The CDR3 loop is CASIQRAEETQYF. CDR3 in DNA: TGTGCCAGCATCCAAAGGGCAGAAGAGACCCAGTACTTC.

This clonotype was found once. The junction departs from germline at one end; a sequencing error may be responsible. The J gene is TRBJ2-6, the V gene TRBV29-1; 11 nucleotides match TRBD1. Germline values: CDR1 SQVTM, CDR2 ANQGSEA. The CDR3 is 9 amino acids. The CDR3 reads CSAGQGAGF. CDR3 nucleotide sequence: TGCAGCGCCGGACAGGGGGCTGGGTTC.

This clonotype was found many times. This chain uses TRBV2 with TRBJ1-1; D unclear. Trimming pared 4 bases from V and 3 bases from J, leaving 21 bases between. The germline CDR1 and CDR2 sequences are SNHLY and FYNNEI. The CDR3 sequence is 17 residues long. CDR3 sequence reads: CASSVWVAAPRDTEAFF. DNA for the CDR3: TGTGCCAGCAGTGTGTGGGTGGCAGCCCCGAGGGACACTGAAGCTTTCTTT.

V and J are TRBV7-9 and TRBJ2-1, with TRBD2 as a possible D gene (5 bases). V dropped 5 bases and J dropped 0 bases, with 14 bases sitting between them. The germline CDR1 and CDR2 sequences are SEHNR and FQNEAQ (reference sequence). The CDR3 covers 16 residues. CDR3 DNA sequence: TGTGCCAGCAGCCTACGGGTGGGGAGCTCCTACAATGAGCAGTTCTTC. Translating it yields CASSLRVGSSYNEQFF.

The chain combines TRBV2 with TRBJ1-5; D not certain. Trimming shortened V by 8 bases and J by 4 bases, and 18 bases separated the two germline ends. In germline, CDR1 is SNHLY, CDR2 FYNNEI. CDR3 length: 15 amino acids. Written as DNA, the CDR3 is TGTGCCAGCTCCCGGCTCCCTGCTAATAATCAGCCCCAGCATTTT. Protein sequence: CASSRLPANNQPQHF.

This clonotype was counted at least ten times. This chain uses TRBV10-3 with TRBJ2-7; 9 bases fit TRBD1. Looked up from germline, CDR1 is ENHRY and CDR2 is SYGVKD. V trimming: 8 bases; J trimming: 4 bases; junction bases outside the gene matches: 9. There are 14 residues in the CDR3. This CDR3 is CAICPGTGYYEQYF. Here the CDR3 DNA reads TGTGCCATCTGTCCCGGGACAGGGTATTACGAGCAGTACTTC.

This clonotype was seen repeatedly, ten times or more. The chain links TRBV19 to TRBJ1-5; 7 positions match TRBD1. The germline V gene has CDR1 LNHDA and CDR2 SQIVND (reference sequence). This CDR3 has 15 residues. The trim removed 2 bases at V and 3 bases at J, leaving 4 bases unmatched. DNA for the CDR3: TGTGCCAGTAGTATACAGGGACAGCTCAATCAGCCCCAGCATTTT. Encoded protein: CASSIQGQLNQPQHF.